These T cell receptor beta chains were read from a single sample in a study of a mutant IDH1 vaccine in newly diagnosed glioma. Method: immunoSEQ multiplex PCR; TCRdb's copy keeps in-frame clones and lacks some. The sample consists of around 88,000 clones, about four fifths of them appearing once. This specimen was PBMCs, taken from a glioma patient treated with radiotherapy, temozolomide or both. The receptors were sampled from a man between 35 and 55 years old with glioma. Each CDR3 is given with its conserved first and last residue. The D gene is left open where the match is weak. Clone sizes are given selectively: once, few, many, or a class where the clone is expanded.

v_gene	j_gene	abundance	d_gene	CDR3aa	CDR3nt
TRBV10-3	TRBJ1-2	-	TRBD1	CAISESRQGDGYTF	TGTGCCATCAGTGAGTCGAGACAGGGCGATGGCTACACCTTC
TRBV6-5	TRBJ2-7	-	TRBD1	CASSYSGGQASYEQYF	TGTGCCAGCAGTTACTCCGGGGGACAGGCCTCCTACGAGCAGTACTTC
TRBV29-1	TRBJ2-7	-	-	CSVAFRSSYEQYF	TGCAGCGTTGCATTCCGGAGCTCCTACGAGCAGTACTTC
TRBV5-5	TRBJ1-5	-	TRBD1	CASSLGQGGNQPQHF	TGTGCCAGCAGCTTAGGACAGGGGGGTAATCAGCCCCAGCATTTT
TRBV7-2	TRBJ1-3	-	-	CASSLGVVVAGAGNTIYF	TGTGCCAGCAGCTTAGGGGTAGTAGTTGCCGGGGCTGGAAACACCATATATTTT
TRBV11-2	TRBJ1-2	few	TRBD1	CASSLVGTGTGHYGYTF	TGTGCCAGCAGCTTAGTGGGAACCGGGACAGGGCACTATGGCTACACCTTC
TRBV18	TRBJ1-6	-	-	CASSPGGSSYNSPLHF	TGTGCCAGCTCACCCGGCGGGAGCTCCTATAATTCACCCCTCCACTTT
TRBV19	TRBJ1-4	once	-	CASSTRLGEKLFF	TGTGCCAGTAGTACGCGACTAGGGGAAAAACTGTTTTTT
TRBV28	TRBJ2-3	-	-	CASSQSRGQADTQYF	TGTGCCAGCAGCCAAAGCCGGGGGCAGGCGGATACGCAGTATTTT
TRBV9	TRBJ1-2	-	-	CASSPRLGVPRYGYTF	TGTGCCAGCAGCCCCAGGTTGGGGGTACCGCGATATGGCTACACCTTC
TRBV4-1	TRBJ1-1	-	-	CASSQRGEAFF	TGCGCCAGCAGCCAGAGGGGGGAAGCTTTCTTT
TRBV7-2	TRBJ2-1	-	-	CASSHRRSGDLYNEQFF	TGTGCCAGCAGCCACCGTAGGTCAGGGGACCTTTACAATGAGCAGTTCTTC
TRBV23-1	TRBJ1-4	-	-	CASSQSGHRTIGGVDATNEKLFF	TGCGCCAGCAGTCAATCGGGGCATCGAACAATCGGAGGAGTTGATGCAACTAATGAAAAACTGTTTTTT
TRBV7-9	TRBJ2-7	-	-	CASSSGGRGHYEQYF	TGTGCCAGCAGCTCGGGTGGCAGGGGCCACTACGAGCAGTACTTC
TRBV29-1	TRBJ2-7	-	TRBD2	CSVVQSGREYEQYF	TGCAGCGTTGTTCAAAGCGGGAGAGAATACGAGCAGTACTTC
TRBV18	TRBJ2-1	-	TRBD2	CASSPGTSGSNEQFF	TGTGCCAGCTCACCAGGGACTAGCGGGAGCAATGAGCAGTTCTTC
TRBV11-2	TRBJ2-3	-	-	CASSLGVSLIPTAQYF	TGTGCCAGCAGCTTAGGAGTCTCCCTAATACCGACCGCGCAGTATTTT
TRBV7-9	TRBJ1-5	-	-	CASSLNQGQPQHF	TGTGCCAGCAGCTTAAACCAGGGCCAGCCCCAGCATTTT
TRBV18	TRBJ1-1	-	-	CASSQLNTEAFF	TGTGCCAGCTCACAGCTTAACACTGAAGCTTTCTTT
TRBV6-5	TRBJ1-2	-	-	CASRANYGYTF	TGTGCCTCCCGGGCGAACTATGGCTACACCTTC
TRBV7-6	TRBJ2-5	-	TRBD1	CASSPYRGQQETQYF	TGTGCCAGCAGCCCGTATAGGGGACAGCAAGAGACCCAGTACTTC
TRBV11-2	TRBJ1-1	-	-	CASRLARTNTEAFF	TGTGCCAGCAGACTGGCCCGAACGAACACTGAAGCTTTCTTT
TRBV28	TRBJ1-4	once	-	CASSPLNGLRVNEKLFF	TGTGCCAGCAGCCCCCTTAACGGGTTGCGGGTTAATGAAAAACTGTTTTTT
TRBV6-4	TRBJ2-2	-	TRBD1	CASSRQGENTGELFF	TGTGCCAGCAGTCGACAGGGGGAGAACACCGGGGAGCTGTTTTTT
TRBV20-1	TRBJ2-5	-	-	CSAYRVGTQYF	TGCAGTGCTTACCGGGTCGGGACCCAGTACTTC
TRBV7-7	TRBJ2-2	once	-	CASSYLPGIDTGELFF	TGTGCTAGCAGCTATCTACCCGGGATCGACACCGGGGAGCTGTTTTTT
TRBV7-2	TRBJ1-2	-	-	CASSLLRGNYGYTF	TGTGCCAGCAGTTTACTACGGGGCAACTATGGCTACACCTTC
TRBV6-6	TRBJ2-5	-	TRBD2	CASSYPSGGRVETQYF	TGTGCCAGCAGTTACCCTAGCGGGGGGCGGGTGGAGACCCAGTACTTC
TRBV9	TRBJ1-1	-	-	CASSVVPGEATEAFF	TGTGCCAGCAGCGTAGTTCCAGGGGAAGCCACTGAAGCTTTCTTT
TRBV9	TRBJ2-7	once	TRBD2	CARGLAGSIYEQYF	TGTGCCAGGGGACTAGCGGGCTCAATCTACGAGCAGTACTTC
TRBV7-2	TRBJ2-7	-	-	CASSLKGITYEQYF	TGTGCCAGCAGCTTAAAGGGGATCACCTACGAGCAGTACTTC
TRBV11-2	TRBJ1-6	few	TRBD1	CASSPDRGGSPLHF	TGTGCCAGCAGCCCTGACAGGGGAGGGTCACCCCTCCACTTT
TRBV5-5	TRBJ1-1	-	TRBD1	CASSLGQGLTEAFF	TGTGCCAGCAGCCTCGGACAGGGTTTAACTGAAGCTTTCTTT
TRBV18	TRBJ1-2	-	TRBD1	CASSPYARGPLGYTF	TGTGCCAGCTCACCATACGCCAGGGGGCCCCTTGGCTACACCTTC
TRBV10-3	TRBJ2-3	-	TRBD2	CAISDLAGGPDTQYF	TGTGCCATCAGTGACTTAGCGGGAGGTCCAGATACGCAGTATTTT
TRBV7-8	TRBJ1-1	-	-	CASSRPGGSLMAEAFF	TGTGCCAGCAGCCGCCCCGGTGGCAGCCTTATGGCTGAAGCTTTCTTT
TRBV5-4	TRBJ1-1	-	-	CASSLGGQSGTEAFF	TGTGCCAGCAGCTTGGGCGGACAGAGTGGAACTGAAGCTTTCTTT
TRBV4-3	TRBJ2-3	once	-	CASSQELGRGDTQYF	TGCGCCAGCAGCCAAGAATTGGGGCGAGGGGATACGCAGTATTTT
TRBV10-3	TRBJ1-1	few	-	CAISEQAGAEAFF	TGTGCCATCAGTGAACAGGCTGGGGCTGAAGCTTTCTTT
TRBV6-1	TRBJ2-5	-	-	CASSEDAWQGETQYF	TGTGCCAGCAGTGAGGACGCTTGGCAGGGAGAGACCCAGTACTTC
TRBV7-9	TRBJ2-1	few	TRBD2	CASSSGLAGVNEQFF	TGTGCCAGCAGTTCGGGACTAGCGGGAGTCAATGAGCAGTTCTTC
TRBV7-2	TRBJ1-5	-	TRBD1	CASSLSFTGVVGQPQHF	TGTGCCAGCAGCTTATCGTTCACAGGGGTGGTAGGGCAGCCCCAGCATTTT
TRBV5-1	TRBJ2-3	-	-	CASSLAGGHGDTQYF	TGCGCCAGCAGCTTGGCCGGGGGGCATGGAGATACGCAGTATTTT
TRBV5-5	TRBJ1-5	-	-	CASSSYDSSNQPQHF	TGTGCCAGCAGCTCCTATGACAGTAGCAATCAGCCCCAGCATTTT
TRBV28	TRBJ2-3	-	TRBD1	CASSPTGGLDTQYF	TGTGCCAGCAGCCCGACAGGGGGCCTGGATACGCAGTATTTT